A single sample gave rise to the 17 T cell receptor beta chains below, sequenced in a study of vaccination effects on CD4 cells after COVID-19. Sequencing was performed with immunoSEQ multiplex PCR; in TCRdb, only in-frame clones are kept and a portion is missing. The sample lists tens of thousands of clones, around 76% occurring once. After expansion with viral peptide pools in the ViraFEST assay, antigen-specific CD4+ T cells were sequenced. Once cultured for more than nine days, the cells underwent separation to obtain CD4+ T cells. Recipients of the vaccine had no prior SARS-CoV-2 infection and negative nucleocapsid antibodies. Their antigens remain unidentified. This sample comprised CD4+ T cells from PBMCs cultured with HCoV-OC43 spike peptides, obtained before COVID-19 vaccination. The subset was: HCoV-OC43 spike overlapping peptide pool stimulation. Source of these receptors: a human donor who received a COVID-19 vaccine.

This clone appeared a few times. V and J are TRBV4-3 and TRBJ1-5; no clear D. Germline CDR1 LGHNA, CDR2 YSLEER. This CDR3 contains 15 residues. The ends were cut back, 0 bases at V and 0 bases at J, with 6 bases in the middle. This CDR3 reads CASSQEGFSNQPQHF. DNA of the CDR3: TGCGCCAGCAGCCAAGAGGGTTTTAGCAATCAGCCCCAGCATTTT.

The J gene is TRBJ1-6, the V gene TRBV13, with TRBD1 identical over 12 bases. V lost 6 bases, J lost 9 bases, and 12 bases stayed unmatched. CDR3 length: 17 amino acids. Germline CDR1 reads PRHDT; CDR2 reads FYEKMQ (reference sequence). The CDR3 loop is CASSRFSGQGAGSPLHF. CDR3 DNA: TGTGCCAGCAGTCGGTTTTCGGGACAGGGGGCTGGTTCACCCCTCCACTTT.

V gene TRBV14 combines with J gene TRBJ2-7; 13 bases are shared with TRBD2. Germline V CDR1 and CDR2: SGHDN, FVKESK. This CDR3 spans 18 amino acids. The J segment lost 0 bases and the V segment lost 1 base, leaving 6 bases of the junction unmatched. The CDR3 coding sequence is TGTGCCAGCAGCCAAGGAAGACTAGCGGGGGGCAACTCCTACGAGCAGTACGTC. Its protein is CASSQGRLAGGNSYEQYV.

The V and J genes are TRBV12-3 or TRBV12-4 and TRBJ1-1; no firm D call. This CDR3 is built from 12 residues. V dropped 6 bases and J dropped 5 bases, with 10 bases sitting between them. Written as DNA, the CDR3 is TGTGCCAGCAGGGCCGATGGAACTGAAGCTTTCTTT. Translating gives CASRADGTEAFF.

This chain connects TRBV5-1 to TRBJ2-5; D unresolved. The V end was cut by 0 bases, the J end by 0 bases, with 6 bases between. The CDR3 is made up of 14 amino acids. The germline V gene has CDR1 SGHRS and CDR2 YFSETQ. The CDR3 loop reads CASSLGVDQETQYF. CDR3 bases: TGCGCCAGCAGCTTGGGCGTGGACCAAGAGACCCAGTACTTC.

CDR3 loop: CASMGPGQETQYF. The CDR3, as DNA: TGTGCCAGCATGGGGCCAGGCCAAGAGACCCAGTACTTC. This chain joins TRBV2 and TRBJ2-5; D might be TRBD1 (5 bases). V shed 7 bases and J shed 1 base, with 10 bases lying between them. The CDR3 totals 13 residues. Germline lookup yields CDR1 SNHLY and CDR2 FYNNEI.

V is TRBV27 and J is TRBJ1-2, with 8 bases that match TRBD1. This CDR3 comprises 18 residues. V dropped 5 bases and J dropped 3; count of bases not matched to a gene: 17. CDR1 and CDR2 from the germline V gene are MNHEY and SMNVEV (reference sequence). CDR3 in amino acids: CASSPLDREYHDHYGYTF. The DNA for the CDR3 is TGTGCCAGCAGTCCCCTGGACAGGGAGTACCATGACCACTATGGCTACACCTTC.

The chain has TRBV5-8 and TRBJ2-2, with D possibly matching TRBD2 (7 bases). V lost 1 base and J lost 3, with 10 bases in between. Per the germline V gene, CDR1 is SGHTS and CDR2 is YDEGEE. CDR3 length: 15 amino acids. The CDR3 region is CASSLSGGYTGELFF. The CDR3, as DNA: TGTGCCAGCAGCTTGTCGGGGGGCTACACCGGGGAGCTGTTTTTT.

This chain uses TRBV29-1 with TRBJ2-7, with D unclear. CDR1 SQVTM and CDR2 ANQGSEA come from the germline V gene. Trimming left V 3 bases short and J 0 bases short, with 15 bases between. The CDR3 is made up of 15 amino acids. CDR3 sequence reads: CSVESSGWSSYEQYV. DNA for the CDR3: TGCAGCGTTGAGTCCTCGGGTTGGAGCTCCTACGAGCAGTACGTC.

The chain uses TRBV6-6 and TRBJ2-7, with 10 bases lining up with TRBD1. Germline CDR1 and CDR2: MNHNY and SVGAGI (reference sequence). The CDR3 totals 18 residues. The junction had 16 bases not matched to a gene; V was cut back by 5 bases and J by 3 bases. DNA of the CDR3: TGTGCCAGCAGTCCACGGGACAGGGGTCGCGGAAATAACTACGAGCAGTACGTC. Its translation is CASSPRDRGRGNNYEQYV.

The chain recombines TRBV11-2 with TRBJ2-5, with 7 nucleotides matching TRBD2. The CDR3 loop spans 16 amino acids. V gave up 1 base and J gave up 5 bases; unmatched junction bases: 10. Germline CDR1 reads SGHAT; CDR2 reads FQNNGV. The CDR3 sequence is CASSLVPQRGTETQYF. The CDR3 DNA follows: TGTGCCAGCAGCTTAGTTCCTCAGCGGGGTACCGAGACCCAGTACTTC.

The CDR3 spells CASSSGHGNTEAFF. CDR3 sequence (DNA): TGCGCCAGCAGCTCGGGACACGGGAACACTGAAGCTTTCTTT. The V call is TRBV5-1, the J call TRBJ1-1; D is possibly TRBD1 (6 bases). V lost 3 bases and J lost 1, with 10 bases in between. Looked up from germline, CDR1 is SGHRS and CDR2 is YFSETQ. This CDR3 has 14 residues.

The count of this clone is one. This chain connects TRBV12-3 or TRBV12-4 to TRBJ1-2; 7 bases match TRBD1. This CDR3 is built from 13 residues. Germline trimming cut 8 bases from V and 2 bases from J; bases unmatched to any gene: 5. CDR3 bases: TGTGCCAGCGGAAGGGGACAGAACTATGGCTACACCTTC. It is translated as CASGRGQNYGYTF.

The CDR3 loop reads CASSGDRASGYTF. In DNA, the CDR3 is TGTGCCAGCAGTGGGGACAGGGCGAGTGGCTACACCTTC. The chain joins TRBV2 to TRBJ1-2; 9 nucleotides agree with TRBD1. The CDR3 spans 13 residues. Germline V lookup: CDR1 SNHLY, CDR2 FYNNEI. V lost 4 bases, J lost 7 bases, and 4 bases stayed unmatched.

The V call is TRBV6-5, the J call TRBJ2-7; 7 nucleotides line up with TRBD2. The germline V gene encodes CDR1 MNHEY and CDR2 SVGAGI. The length of the CDR3 is 13 residues. V was clipped by 6 bases and J by 6 bases; unmatched bases: 8. CDR3 coding DNA: TGTGCCAGCAGCGCCGGGACTAATCCCGAGCAGTACGTC. Its protein is CASSAGTNPEQYV.

This clone was detected once. The chain employs TRBV11-3 and TRBJ2-2; the D gene could be TRBD1 or TRBD2 (5 bases each). The CDR3 has 15 residues. CDR1 is SGHNT and CDR2 is YENEEA in the germline V gene. Trimming stripped 1 base from V and 1 base from J, with 7 bases between. In DNA form, the CDR3 reads TGTGCCAGCAGCTTAGGAGGGGTGAACACCGGGGAGCTGTTTTTT. Protein product: CASSLGGVNTGELFF.

The rearrangement joins TRBV9 to TRBJ1-2, with D possibly TRBD1 on 6 matching bases. The CDR3 has 13 residues. The V gene lost 0 bases and the J gene lost 8 bases, with 11 bases spanning the gap. Germline lookup yields CDR1 SGDLS and CDR2 YYNGEE. CDR3: CASSVVAGVGYTF. CDR3 sequence (DNA): TGTGCCAGCAGCGTAGTGGCAGGGGTAGGCTACACCTTC.